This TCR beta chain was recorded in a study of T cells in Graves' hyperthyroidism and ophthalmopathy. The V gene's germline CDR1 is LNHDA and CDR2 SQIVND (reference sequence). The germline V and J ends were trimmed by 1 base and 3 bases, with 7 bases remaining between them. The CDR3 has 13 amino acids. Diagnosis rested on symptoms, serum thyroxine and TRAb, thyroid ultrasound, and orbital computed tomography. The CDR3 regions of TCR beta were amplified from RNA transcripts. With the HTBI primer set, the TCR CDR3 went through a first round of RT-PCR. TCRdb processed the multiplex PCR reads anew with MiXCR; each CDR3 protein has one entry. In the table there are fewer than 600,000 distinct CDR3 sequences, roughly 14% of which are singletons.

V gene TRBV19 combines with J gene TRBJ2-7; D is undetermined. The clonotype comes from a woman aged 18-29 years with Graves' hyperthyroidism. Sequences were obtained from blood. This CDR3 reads CASSIGTGYEQYF. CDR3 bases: TGTGCCAGTAGTATAGGGACGGGCTACGAGCAGTACTTC.